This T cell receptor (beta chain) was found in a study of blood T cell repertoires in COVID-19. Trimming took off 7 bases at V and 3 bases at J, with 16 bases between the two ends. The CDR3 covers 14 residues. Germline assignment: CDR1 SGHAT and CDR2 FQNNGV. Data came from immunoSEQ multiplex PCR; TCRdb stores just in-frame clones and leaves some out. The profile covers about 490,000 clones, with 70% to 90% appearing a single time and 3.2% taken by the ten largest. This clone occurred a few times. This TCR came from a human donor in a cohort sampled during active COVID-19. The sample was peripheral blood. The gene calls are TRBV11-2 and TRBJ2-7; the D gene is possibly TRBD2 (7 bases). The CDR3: CASTRGGVHYEQYF. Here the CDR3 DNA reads TGTGCCAGCACGCGAGGGGGGGTACACTACGAGCAGTACTTC.